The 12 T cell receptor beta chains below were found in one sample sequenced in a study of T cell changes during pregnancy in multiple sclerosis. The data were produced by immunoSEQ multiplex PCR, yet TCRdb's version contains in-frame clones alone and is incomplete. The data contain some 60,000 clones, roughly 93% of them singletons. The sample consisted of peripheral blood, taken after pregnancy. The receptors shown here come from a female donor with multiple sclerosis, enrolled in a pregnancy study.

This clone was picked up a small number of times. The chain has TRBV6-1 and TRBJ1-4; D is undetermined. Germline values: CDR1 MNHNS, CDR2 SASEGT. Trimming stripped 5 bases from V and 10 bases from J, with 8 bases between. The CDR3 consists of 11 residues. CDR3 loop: CASSQEAKLFF. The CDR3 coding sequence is TGTGCCAGCAGTCAGGAGGCAAAACTGTTTTTT.

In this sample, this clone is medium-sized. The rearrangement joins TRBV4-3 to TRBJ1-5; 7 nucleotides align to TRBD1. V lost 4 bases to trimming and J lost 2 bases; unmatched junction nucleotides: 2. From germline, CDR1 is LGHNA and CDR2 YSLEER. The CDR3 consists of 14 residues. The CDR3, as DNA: TGCGCCAGCAGCCCGGGGACAGGCAATCAGCCCCAGCATTTT. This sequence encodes CASSPGTGNQPQHF.

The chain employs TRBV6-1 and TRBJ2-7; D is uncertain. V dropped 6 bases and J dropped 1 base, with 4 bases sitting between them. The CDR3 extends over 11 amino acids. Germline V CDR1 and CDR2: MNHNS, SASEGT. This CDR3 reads CASRHSYEQYF. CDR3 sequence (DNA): TGTGCCAGCAGACATTCCTACGAGCAGTACTTC.

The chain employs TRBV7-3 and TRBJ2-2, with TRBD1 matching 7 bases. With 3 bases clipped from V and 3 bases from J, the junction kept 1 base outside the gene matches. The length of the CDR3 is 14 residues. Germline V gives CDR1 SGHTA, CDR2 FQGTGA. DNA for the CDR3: TGTGCCAGCAGCTTCGACAGGGACACCGGGGAGCTGTTTTTT. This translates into CASSFDRDTGELFF.

Here the CDR3 DNA reads TGTGCCAGCAGGGCCATTACAGGGATGGGAAACACCATATATTTT. Encoded protein: CASRAITGMGNTIYF. The chain employs TRBV6-5 and TRBJ1-3; D might be TRBD1 (6 bases). This CDR3 contains 15 residues. V was pared by 6 bases and J by 4 bases, with 16 bases between. Germline V gives CDR1 MNHEY, CDR2 SVGAGI.

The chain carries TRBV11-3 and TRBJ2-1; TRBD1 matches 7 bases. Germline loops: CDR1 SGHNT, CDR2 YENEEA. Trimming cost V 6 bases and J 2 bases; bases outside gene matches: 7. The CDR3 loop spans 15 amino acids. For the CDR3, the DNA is TGTGCCAGCAGTTCCCGACAGGGCACCTACAATGAGCAGTTCTTC. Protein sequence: CASSSRQGTYNEQFF. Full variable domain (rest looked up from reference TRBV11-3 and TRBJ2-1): EAGVVQSPRYKIIEKKQPVAFWCNPISGHNTLYWYLQNLGQGPELLIRYENEEAVDDSQLPKDRFSAERLKGVDSTLKIQPAELGDSAVYLCASSSRQGTYNEQFFGPGTRLTVL.

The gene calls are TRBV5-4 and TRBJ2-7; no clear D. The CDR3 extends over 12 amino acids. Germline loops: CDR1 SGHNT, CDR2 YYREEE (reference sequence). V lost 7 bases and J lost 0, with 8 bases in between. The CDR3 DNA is TGTGCCAGCGGCTATAGCTCCTACGAGCAGTACTTC. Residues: CASGYSSYEQYF.

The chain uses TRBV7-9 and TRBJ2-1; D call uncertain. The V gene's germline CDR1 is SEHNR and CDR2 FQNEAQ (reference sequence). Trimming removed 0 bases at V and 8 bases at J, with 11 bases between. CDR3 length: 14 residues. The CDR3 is CASSLARLADEQFF. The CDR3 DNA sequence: TGTGCCAGCAGCTTAGCGCGCCTTGCGGATGAGCAGTTCTTC.

CDR3 sequence (DNA): TGTGCCAGTAGTATCTTGAGCTCCTACAATGAGCAGTTCTTC. Its translation is CASSILSSYNEQFF. J is TRBJ2-1 and V is TRBV19; D unresolved. The CDR3 loop spans 14 amino acids. Germline V lookup: CDR1 LNHDA, CDR2 SQIVND (reference sequence). The V end lost 3 bases, the J end lost 0 bases, and 6 bases lay between the germline ends.

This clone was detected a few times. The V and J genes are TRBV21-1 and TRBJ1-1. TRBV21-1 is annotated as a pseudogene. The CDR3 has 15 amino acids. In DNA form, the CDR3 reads TGTGCCAGCAGCACCCGGAGAGTCTGGTACACTGAAGCTTTCTTT. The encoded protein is CASSTRRVWYTEAFF.

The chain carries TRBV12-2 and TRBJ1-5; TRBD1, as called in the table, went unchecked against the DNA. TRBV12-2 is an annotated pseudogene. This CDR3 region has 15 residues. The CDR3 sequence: CASRVDRGENQPQHF. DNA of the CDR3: TGTGCAAGTCGAGTAGACAGGGGAGAGAATCAGCCCCAGCATTTT.

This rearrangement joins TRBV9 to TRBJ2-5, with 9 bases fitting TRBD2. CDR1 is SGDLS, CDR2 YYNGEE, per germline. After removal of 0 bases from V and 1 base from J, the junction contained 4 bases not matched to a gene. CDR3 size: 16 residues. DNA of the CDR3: TGTGCCAGCAGCGTAGCTTTGGGACTAGCCCAAGAGACCCAGTACTTC. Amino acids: CASSVALGLAQETQYF.